The 18 T cell receptor beta chains below all came from one sample that was sequenced in a study of cytomegalovirus exposure and HLA in healthy donors. 60 Vbeta and 13 Jbeta primers were used in PCR. The repertoire was sequenced with immunoSEQ multiplex PCR; TCRdb's copy has only in-frame clones and lacks some. The sample has about 84,000 clones, over 75% seen once; the top ten hold just under 2.5%. The sequenced material came from PBMCs. The receptors shown here come from a male donor in good health and CMV-seropositive.

The chain joins TRBV19 to TRBJ2-7; D possibly corresponds to TRBD1 (7 bases). Germline-derived CDR1 and CDR2 are LNHDA and SQIVND (reference sequence). The CDR3 runs to 15 residues. Trimming cost V 0 bases and J 5 bases, with 14 bases left between them. CDR3 region: CASSIDNRGGNEQYF. The CDR3 DNA reads TGTGCCAGTAGTATAGATAACAGGGGCGGGAACGAGCAGTACTTC.

A few counts support this clone. The CDR3 reads CASSQGFWAEAFF. CDR3 coding DNA: TGTGCCAGCAGTCAGGGGTTCTGGGCTGAAGCTTTCTTT. The genes are TRBV27 and TRBJ1-1, with a weak D call TRBD1 (6 bases). This CDR3 has 13 amino acids. With 5 bases removed from V and 6 bases from J, the gap between germline ends came to 13 bases. CDR1 and CDR2 from the germline V gene are MNHEY and SMNVEV (reference sequence).

The chain employs TRBV7-3 and TRBJ2-1; 8 bases align to TRBD2. This CDR3 comprises 16 residues. Per germline, CDR1 SGHTA and CDR2 FQGTGA. V lost 8 bases, J lost 0 bases, and 9 bases stayed unmatched. Here the CDR3 reads CASAAGGSSSYNEQFF. The CDR3 DNA follows: TGTGCCAGCGCGGCGGGAGGTTCCTCCTCCTACAATGAGCAGTTCTTC.

The chain recombines TRBV6-4 with TRBJ2-3, with D perhaps TRBD1 (6 bases). The germline V gene encodes CDR1 MRHNA and CDR2 SNTAGT. V lost 4 bases and J lost 2, with 16 bases in between. The CDR3 is 16 residues long. The DNA of the CDR3 is TGTGCCAGCAGTGCCTTACAGGGTTCTCTCACAGATACGCAGTATTTT. Its translation is CASSALQGSLTDTQYF.

Here the CDR3 reads CASSQEDRDNYGYTF. The CDR3 DNA is TGCGCCAGCAGCCAGGAGGACAGGGACAACTATGGCTACACCTTC. This sequence joins TRBV4-1 and TRBJ1-2; 8 nucleotides match TRBD1. The CDR3 sequence is 15 residues long. Trimming removed 3 bases from V and 2 bases from J; junction bases left unmatched: 5. Germline CDR1 MGHRA, CDR2 YSYEKL.

In this sample, this clone turned up a few times. The J gene is TRBJ1-1, the V gene TRBV14; D is perhaps TRBD1 (6 bases). This CDR3 is 15 amino acids long. Germline CDR1 SGHDN, CDR2 FVKESK. Trimming cost V 2 bases and J 0 bases, with 10 bases left between them. CDR3 loop: CASSQRTAMNTEAFF. The CDR3 DNA reads as TGTGCCAGCAGCCAACGGACAGCTATGAACACTGAAGCTTTCTTT.

V gene TRBV18 combines with J gene TRBJ1-5, with unresolved D. This CDR3 has 14 amino acids. The V gene's germline CDR1 is KGHSH and CDR2 LQKENI. Trimming stripped 2 bases from V and 3 bases from J, with 8 bases between. This CDR3 is CASSPAGSNQPQHF. Here the CDR3 DNA reads TGTGCCAGCTCACCAGCAGGCTCCAATCAGCCCCAGCATTTT.

This chain's CDR3 is CASSDRRAPSRNEQFF. The DNA for the CDR3 is TGTGCCAGCAGCGACCGGAGGGCCCCTTCGAGGAATGAGCAGTTCTTC. V and J are TRBV9 and TRBJ2-1; D possibly corresponds to TRBD2 (6 bases). Per germline, CDR1 SGDLS and CDR2 YYNGEE. This CDR3 has 16 amino acids. V was shortened by 3 bases and J by 7 bases, with 20 bases between the two germline ends. The whole variable domain, remainder taken from reference TRBV9 and TRBJ2-1, is DSGVTQTPKHLITATGQRVTLRCSPRSGDLSVYWYQQSLDQGLQFLIQYYNGEERAKGNILERFSAQQFPDLHSELNLSSLELGDSALYFCASSDRRAPSRNEQFFGPGTRLTVL.

The chain carries TRBV6-5 and TRBJ1-1, with 8 bases that match TRBD1. This CDR3 contains 13 residues. The germline CDR1 and CDR2 sequences are MNHEY and SVGAGI. Trimming took 6 bases from V and 7 from J; bases not matched to a gene: 7. The CDR3: CASSRTGLSEAFF. The DNA of the CDR3 is TGTGCCAGCAGCCGGACAGGGTTGAGTGAAGCTTTCTTT.

The genes are TRBV11-2 and TRBJ1-4; possible D gene TRBD1, 5 bases. Trimming stripped 3 bases from V and 7 bases from J, with 18 bases between. The CDR3 has 16 amino acids. The germline gives CDR1 SGHAT, CDR2 FQNNGV. The CDR3, as DNA: TGTGCCAGCAGCTTCCCGGAGCAGGGAATATCTGAAAAACTGTTTTTT. This translates into CASSFPEQGISEKLFF.

The V call is TRBV27, the J call TRBJ1-2; D gene unclear. V lost 2 bases, J lost 2 bases, and 6 bases lay in between. The CDR3 is made up of 13 amino acids. Germline V gives CDR1 MNHEY, CDR2 SMNVEV (reference sequence). CDR3 loop: CASSLNRNYGYTF. CDR3 DNA: TGTGCCAGCAGTTTAAACAGAAACTATGGCTACACCTTC.

This chain uses TRBV5-1 with TRBJ2-3; D remains unclear. Germline loops: CDR1 SGHRS, CDR2 YFSETQ. The CDR3 consists of 12 residues. Trimming removed 7 bases at V and 6 bases at J, with 12 bases between. The CDR3 reads CASLSTGDTQYF. The CDR3 bases are TGCGCCAGCCTTTCGACCGGGGATACGCAGTATTTT.

There are a few counts of this clone. The chain carries TRBV29-1 and TRBJ2-1; 7 bases agree with TRBD2. V dropped 8 bases and J dropped 8; count of bases not matched to a gene: 18. Germline CDR1 is SQVTM and CDR2 is ANQGSEA. This CDR3 region has 15 residues. The CDR3 loop reads CSTTKGGGGADEQFF. The CDR3 coding sequence is TGCAGCACGACTAAGGGTGGGGGAGGGGCGGATGAGCAGTTCTTC.

This sequence joins TRBV6-5 and TRBJ1-4; possible D gene TRBD1, 6 bases. This CDR3 contains 16 residues. With 2 bases removed from V and 9 bases from J, the gap between germline ends came to 19 bases. Germline V CDR1 and CDR2: MNHEY, SVGAGI. The CDR3 loop reads CASSYRTASAGQKLFF. As DNA, the CDR3 is TGTGCCAGCAGTTACCGGACAGCATCTGCCGGACAAAAACTGTTTTTT.

This chain uses TRBV29-1 with TRBJ2-7; D is undetermined. The V gene lost 6 bases and the J gene lost 5 bases, with 20 bases spanning the gap. Germline V CDR1 and CDR2: SQVTM, ANQGSEA. There are 14 residues in the CDR3. The CDR3 protein is CSVQGPSGSDEQYF. The CDR3 region has the DNA TGCAGCGTCCAAGGCCCTAGTGGCAGCGACGAGCAGTACTTC.

V gene TRBV18 combines with J gene TRBJ2-5; D is unresolved. Trimming took 3 bases from V and 5 from J, leaving 4 bases between them. Germline V gene sequence: CDR1 KGHSH, CDR2 LQKENI. The CDR3 extends over 11 amino acids. CDR3 amino acids: CASSPLETQYF. CDR3 DNA: TGTGCCAGCTCACCCCTGGAGACCCAGTACTTC.

The chain links TRBV29-1 to TRBJ2-1; 9 bases map to TRBD1. The CDR3 has 15 residues. Germline CDR1 is SQVTM and CDR2 is ANQGSEA. The V gene end was trimmed by 5 bases and the J gene end by 6 bases; junction bases not matched to a gene: 11. The CDR3 nucleotides read TGCAGCGTTAATGCCGGGACAGGGTCGTCCAATGAGCAGTTCTTC. This gives the protein CSVNAGTGSSNEQFF.

The CDR3 DNA reads TGTGCCAGCAGTCCCACAGGGGCGGCATTTGAAGCTTTCTTT. Translated, it gives CASSPTGAAFEAFF. The chain recombines TRBV6-4 with TRBJ1-1; TRBD1 aligns across 7 bases. The germline V gene encodes CDR1 MRHNA and CDR2 SNTAGT. The CDR3 totals 14 residues. The trim removed 5 bases at V and 7 bases at J, leaving 10 bases unmatched.